These 26 T cell receptor beta chains originate from one sample sequenced in a study of blood T cell repertoires in COVID-19. Repertoires were generated with immunoSEQ multiplex PCR, while TCRdb's copy carries only in-frame clones and drops some. The repertoire holds approximately 60,000 clones, with roughly 86% as singletons. Sequenced sample: peripheral blood. The origin of the receptors is a man aged 55 to 70 with active or convalescent COVID-19.

This rearrangement joins TRBV7-9 to TRBJ2-3; 11 nucleotides agree with TRBD1. The germline V gene encodes CDR1 SEHNR and CDR2 FQNEAQ (reference sequence). Trimming at V came to 3 bases and at J to 4 bases, leaving 9 bases not matched to a gene. The CDR3 runs to 17 residues. CDR3 sequence (DNA): TGTGCCAGCAGCTTCTCCGGGACAGGGGGGCGGGCAGATACGCAGTATTTT. This codes for CASSFSGTGGRADTQYF.

In DNA form, the CDR3 reads TGTGCCAGCAGCTCGCGACAGGGACCGGGCAATGAGCAGTTCTTC. Translated, it gives CASSSRQGPGNEQFF. J is TRBJ2-1 and V is TRBV5-4; the match to TRBD1 covers 7 bases. The CDR3 is 15 residues long. Germline CDR1 and CDR2: SGHNT and YYREEE (reference sequence). V trimming: 3 bases; J trimming: 6 bases; junction bases outside the gene matches: 9.

The chain joins TRBV7-8 to TRBJ2-3; 9 positions match TRBD1. This CDR3 comprises 16 residues. Looked up from germline, CDR1 is SGHVS and CDR2 is FQNEAQ. V was pared by 5 bases and J by 2 bases, with 8 bases of the junction left unmatched. Written as DNA, the CDR3 is TGTGCCAGCAGCCCACGACAGGGGGTAACCACAGATACGCAGTATTTT. This translates into CASSPRQGVTTDTQYF.

The chain has TRBV28 and TRBJ1-6, with 10 nucleotides matching TRBD1. Germline CDR1 reads MDHEN; CDR2 reads SYDVKM. The CDR3 contains 14 residues. The V segment lost 6 bases and the J segment 5 bases; nucleotides outside the gene matches: 1. The CDR3 DNA reads TGTGCCAGCAGGGGACAGGGGAATAATTCACCCCTCCACTTT. This codes for CASRGQGNNSPLHF.

The rearrangement joins TRBV24-1 to TRBJ1-1, with D possibly being TRBD1 (5 bases). The V gene's germline CDR1 is KGHDR and CDR2 SFDVKD. CDR3 length: 13 amino acids. V was shortened by 4 bases and J by 3 bases, with 8 bases between the two germline ends. The CDR3 loop is CATSDRTYTEAFF. In nucleotides, the CDR3 is TGTGCCACCAGTGACCGGACATACACTGAAGCTTTCTTT.

The gene calls are TRBV19 and TRBJ2-7; weak D call: TRBD2 (7 bases). CDR3 length: 15 amino acids. Germline CDR1 is LNHDA and CDR2 is SQIVND (reference sequence). With 6 bases removed from V and 4 bases from J, the gap between germline ends came to 19 bases. Written as DNA, the CDR3 is TGTGCCAGTAGCGTCAAGGGGGGGCCAGAGTACGAGCAGTACTTC. As protein: CASSVKGGPEYEQYF.

The chain employs TRBV25-1 and TRBJ2-1; 12 bases agree with TRBD2. The junction had 1 base not matched to a gene; V was cut back by 6 bases and J by 7 bases. This CDR3 contains 13 residues. Germline V gene sequence: CDR1 MGHDK, CDR2 SYGVNS. CDR3: CASRTSGSNEQFF. CDR3 sequence (DNA): TGTGCCAGCAGGACTAGCGGGAGTAATGAGCAGTTCTTC.

This clone was found once. The chain uses TRBV5-1 and TRBJ2-3; 7 bases map to TRBD1. The CDR3 totals 19 residues. Germline loops: CDR1 SGHRS, CDR2 YFSETQ. V dropped 4 bases and J dropped 2; count of bases not matched to a gene: 19. The CDR3 reads CASSPEPKVQGTYTDTQYF. CDR3 nucleotides: TGCGCCAGCAGCCCGGAACCTAAAGTACAGGGGACCTACACAGATACGCAGTATTTT.

The chain is built from TRBV21-1 and TRBJ2-5; TRBD2, the D gene given by the table, was not confirmed from the DNA. TRBV21-1 is deemed a pseudogene. This CDR3 comprises 18 residues. The CDR3 DNA follows: TGTGCCAGCAGCAGAGTAGAACTAGCGGGGGAGTTACAAGAGACCCAGTACTTC. As protein: CASSRVELAGELQETQYF.

The chain is built from TRBV2 and TRBJ2-3, with TRBD2 identical over 11 bases. V dropped 6 bases and J dropped 4; count of bases not matched to a gene: 6. The germline V gene encodes CDR1 SNHLY and CDR2 FYNNEI. The CDR3 contains 15 residues. This chain's CDR3 is CASSQGLAGPDTQYF. The CDR3 DNA reads as TGTGCCAGCAGCCAAGGACTAGCGGGCCCAGATACGCAGTATTTT.

The chain uses TRBV19 and TRBJ1-4, with TRBD1 matching over 7 bases. The CDR3 length is 15 residues. The germline V gene has CDR1 LNHDA and CDR2 SQIVND (reference sequence). With V trimmed by 3 bases and J by 7 bases, 8 bases remained unmatched. CDR3 protein: CASSIEGQGGEKLFF. In DNA, the CDR3 is TGTGCCAGTAGTATCGAAGGGCAGGGGGGTGAAAAACTGTTTTTT.

The chain is built from TRBV3-1 (or the pseudogene TRBV3-2) and TRBJ2-5; a weak D match, TRBD1 (5 bases). Trimming took 2 bases from V and 1 from J, leaving 8 bases between them. CDR3 length equals 14 residues. Germline V CDR1 and CDR2: LGHDT, YNNKEL (reference sequence). The CDR3 coding sequence is TGTGCCAGCAGCCAATCAAGGGGCCAAGAGACCCAGTACTTC. This codes for CASSQSRGQETQYF.

The chain employs TRBV18 and TRBJ2-1, with TRBD2 identical over 10 bases. The CDR3 spans 16 residues. Trimming took 3 bases from V and 3 from J; bases not matched to a gene: 5. In germline, CDR1 is KGHSH, CDR2 LQKENI. The CDR3 sequence: CASSPRTSGNYNEQFF. In DNA, the CDR3 is TGTGCCAGCTCACCCCGGACTAGCGGTAACTACAATGAGCAGTTCTTC.

The J gene is TRBJ1-1, the V gene TRBV5-1; 10 bases align to TRBD1. CDR3 length: 15 amino acids. From germline, CDR1 is SGHRS and CDR2 YFSETQ. V was clipped by 4 bases and J by 3 bases; unmatched bases: 6. CDR3 in amino acids: CASSRGGTGDTEAFF. The DNA for the CDR3 is TGCGCCAGCAGCCGAGGGGGGACAGGGGACACTGAAGCTTTCTTT.

This clone was counted a single time. V is TRBV20-1 and J is TRBJ2-7; 11 nucleotides agree with TRBD2. The germline CDR1 and CDR2 sequences are DFQATT and SNEGSKA (reference sequence). The V segment lost 3 bases and the J segment 0 bases; nucleotides outside the gene matches: 16. CDR3 size: 19 residues. In nucleotides, the CDR3 is TGCAGTGCTAGTGGGGGAGGACTAGCGGGCGTTTTAAGCTCCTACGAGCAGTACTTC. As protein: CSASGGGLAGVLSSYEQYF.

The chain combines TRBV5-4 with TRBJ2-3; tentatively, D is TRBD2 (7 bases). V lost 4 bases to trimming and J lost 1 base, with 16 bases between them. The CDR3 runs to 16 residues. Germline loops: CDR1 SGHNT, CDR2 YYREEE (reference sequence). The CDR3 nucleotides are TGTGCCAGCAGCCCCAATGGGGGGGCCGGCACAGATACGCAGTATTTT. Its protein is CASSPNGGAGTDTQYF. Drawing the rest from reference TRBV5-4 and TRBJ2-3, the complete variable domain is ETGVTQSPTHLIKTRGQQVTLRCSSQSGHNTVSWYQQALGQGPQFIFQYYREEENGRGNFPPRFSGLQFPNYSSELNVNALELDDSALYLCASSPNGGAGTDTQYFGPGTRLTVL.

This clone occurred once. The gene calls are TRBV30 and TRBJ1-1, with D possibly being TRBD1 (6 bases). The CDR3 is made up of 11 amino acids. Between the trimmed V and J ends, which lost 4 bases and 3 bases, there was a span of 6 bases. Germline V gene lookup returns CDR1 GTSNPN and CDR2 SVGIG (reference sequence). The CDR3 region has the DNA TGTGCCTGGAAGGGGGACACTGAAGCTTTCTTT. Translation gives CAWKGDTEAFF.

In DNA, the CDR3 is TGTGCCAGCAGTTTTTCAGTCGGACAGGGGCACGAGCAGTACTTC. This codes for CASSFSVGQGHEQYF. This chain connects TRBV28 to TRBJ2-7, with 9 bases fitting TRBD1. CDR1 and CDR2 from the germline V gene are MDHEN and SYDVKM. CDR3 length: 15 amino acids. The V and J ends lost 3 bases and 5 bases, in that order; junction bases with no gene match: 8.

V usage is TRBV6-1 and J usage is TRBJ2-5, with TRBD2 as a possible D gene (6 bases). CDR1 and CDR2 (germline): MNHNS, SASEGT. The CDR3 extends over 15 amino acids. Between the trimmed V and J ends, which lost 2 bases and 5 bases, there was a span of 15 bases. Here the CDR3 DNA reads TGTGCCAGCAGTGAATGGGGGTCGGGGAGGGAGACCCAGTACTTC. It yields the protein CASSEWGSGRETQYF.

CDR3 sequence (DNA): TGTGCCAGCAGCTTTCCCGGACAGGGGTGTAATTCACCCCTCCACTTT. Its translation is CASSFPGQGCNSPLHF. The V gene is TRBV12-1, the J gene TRBJ1-6; the listed D gene, TRBD1, was not tested against the DNA. TRBV12-1 is described as a pseudogene. This CDR3 comprises 16 residues.

The V call is TRBV2, the J call TRBJ1-1; D gene uncertain. From germline, CDR1 is SNHLY and CDR2 FYNNEI. This CDR3 region has 13 residues. Trimming removed 5 bases at V and 5 bases at J, with 12 bases between. The CDR3 here is CASSRSPGTEAFF. As DNA, the CDR3 is TGTGCCAGCAGTAGGTCCCCGGGGACTGAAGCTTTCTTT.

V and J are TRBV5-6 and TRBJ2-3, with 9 bases matching TRBD2. In germline, CDR1 is SGHDT, CDR2 YYEEEE. V lost 4 bases, J lost 0 bases, and 12 bases stayed unmatched. The CDR3 extends over 18 amino acids. The DNA for the CDR3 is TGTGCCAGCAGCCCAGGACTAGCGACTCTCCTTAGCACAGATACGCAGTATTTT. Amino acid sequence: CASSPGLATLLSTDTQYF.

The chain joins TRBV5-5 to TRBJ2-7, with 13 bases matching TRBD2. This CDR3 contains 15 residues. The V segment lost 4 bases and the J segment 1 base; nucleotides outside the gene matches: 2. The germline V gene encodes CDR1 SGHKS and CDR2 YYEKEE (reference sequence). As DNA, the CDR3 is TGTGCCAGCAGCCGGGGACTAGCGGGATCCTACGAGCAGTACTTC. Translation gives CASSRGLAGSYEQYF.

The rearrangement joins TRBV5-1 to TRBJ2-5, with 9 bases lining up with TRBD1. The germline V gene encodes CDR1 SGHRS and CDR2 YFSETQ. The CDR3 has 15 amino acids. The ends lost 4 bases at V and 4 bases at J; junction bases unmatched: 8. CDR3 sequence reads: CASSRGQGISETQYF. Written as DNA, the CDR3 is TGCGCCAGCAGCCGGGGACAGGGCATCTCAGAGACCCAGTACTTC.

The rearrangement uses TRBV2 and TRBJ2-1; 8 bases fit TRBD1. Trimming at V came to 7 bases and at J to 3 bases, leaving 5 bases not matched to a gene. Germline CDR1 and CDR2: SNHLY and FYNNEI. This CDR3 is built from 14 residues. CDR3 bases: TGTGCCAGCAAGATGACAGGGGACTACAATGAGCAGTTCTTC. Translating it yields CASKMTGDYNEQFF.

This chain uses TRBV19 with TRBJ1-1, with D hard to call. Trimming took 3 bases from V and 7 from J, leaving 6 bases between them. CDR1 LNHDA and CDR2 SQIVND come from the germline V gene (reference sequence). CDR3 length: 11 residues. CDR3 coding DNA: TGTGCCAGTAGTATTCAATTTGAAGCTTTCTTT. As protein: CASSIQFEAFF.